This T cell receptor (beta chain) was recovered during a study of T cells in localized non-small cell lung cancer. Using immunoSEQ multiplex PCR, the repertoire was profiled, and TCRdb retains in-frame clones only, with some absent. Here the sample spans about 39,000 clones, roughly three quarters being singletons. Concerning this clone: Antigen unknown.

Study-level results: Elevated circulating T cell density in blood was associated with longer overall survival. Maximal T cell clonality occurred in uninvolved adjacent lung, with tumor ranking below it. Only one tumor region was sequenced, so heterogeneity remains possible. Within adjacent lung there appeared a median about 54 of the top 100 tumor clones.

This material consisted of PBMCs, taken before any cancer treatment. This TCR was sampled from a woman between 35 and 70 years old with stage II squamous cell lung carcinoma.

Here the CDR3 DNA reads TGTGCCAGCAGGACGGGACAACGAAACACCGGGGAGCTGTTTTTT. Amino acids: CASRTGQRNTGELFF. The chain is built from TRBV6-5 and TRBJ2-2; D is possibly TRBD1 (6 bases). The CDR3 is 15 amino acids. CDR1 and CDR2 from the germline V gene are MNHEY and SVGAGI. V lost 6 bases and J 2 bases, leaving 13 bases between the germline ends.